This record looks at one TCR beta chain sequence and its context. CDR3 length: 15 residues. The germline V and J ends were trimmed by 0 bases and 2 bases, with 10 bases remaining between them. Germline CDR1 and CDR2: MNHEY and SVGAGI. The sample originates from a study of blood T cell repertoires in COVID-19. As for the study in general: The United States, Italy and Spain supplied acute and convalescent COVID-19 samples. The cDNA or gDNA used as material had been derived from T cells, B-cell-depleted T cells, or PBMCs.

In the original processing: Quantification of nucleated cells was approximated via reference gene primer amplification. Generated by immunoSEQ multiplex PCR, the TCRdb table keeps only in-frame clones and is missing some. V and J calls and clone size are copied from that table; D and trimming were computed from the DNA. The table has approximately 120,000 clones, 85% seen once. Sequenced material: peripheral blood. V gene TRBV6-5 combines with J gene TRBJ1-2; D gene unclear. This TCR was recovered from a man at least 80 years old with active or convalescent COVID-19. CDR3 DNA: TGTGCCAGCAGTTACTCTGGGCTCGCCAACTATGGCTACACCTTC. Translation: CASSYSGLANYGYTF.